Below are 18 T cell receptor beta chains sequenced from a single sample in a study of blood T cell repertoires in COVID-19. The data were produced by immunoSEQ multiplex PCR, yet TCRdb's version contains in-frame clones alone and is incomplete. The data show some 96,000 clones, with 80% seen just once and around 30% held by the top ten. Source material: peripheral blood. The receptors originated from a man between 65 and 85 years old with active or convalescent COVID-19.

This CDR3 is CASSLALNTGELFF. DNA of the CDR3: TGTGCCAGCAGCTTGGCCCTGAACACCGGGGAGCTGTTTTTT. The chain carries TRBV5-5 and TRBJ2-2; D uncertain. The germline gives CDR1 SGHKS, CDR2 YYEKEE (reference sequence). The CDR3 sequence is 14 residues long. The V end lost 0 bases, the J end lost 1 base, and 4 bases lay between the germline ends.

The rearrangement joins TRBV12-3 or TRBV12-4 to TRBJ2-7; D ambiguous. This CDR3 has 12 residues. V lost 2 bases, J lost 2 bases, and 4 bases lay in between. The CDR3 protein is CASSLSAYEQYF. CDR3 DNA sequence: TGTGCCAGCAGTTTATCGGCCTACGAGCAGTACTTC.

The rearrangement joins TRBV30 to TRBJ1-5; 10 bases fit TRBD1. Germline loops: CDR1 GTSNPN, CDR2 SVGIG (reference sequence). This CDR3 spans 13 amino acids. V shed 3 bases and J 4 bases; nucleotides not matched to a gene: 0. The CDR3 sequence: CAWRGQGNQPQHF. The CDR3 DNA follows: TGTGCCTGGAGGGGACAGGGGAATCAGCCCCAGCATTTT.

The genes are TRBV5-1 and TRBJ1-5; TRBD1 might be the D (5 bases). The CDR3 has 13 residues. The germline gives CDR1 SGHRS, CDR2 YFSETQ. V dropped 0 bases and J dropped 5 bases, with 6 bases sitting between them. CDR3 protein: CASSLDRYQPQHF. The DNA of the CDR3 is TGCGCCAGCAGCTTGGACAGGTATCAGCCCCAGCATTTT.

This chain joins TRBV20-1 and TRBJ2-7; weak D call: TRBD2 (5 bases). Trimming left V 5 bases short and J 6 bases short, with 11 bases between. This CDR3 comprises 11 residues. Germline CDR1 reads DFQATT; CDR2 reads SNEGSKA (reference sequence). The CDR3 spells CSALLRAEQYF. DNA for the CDR3: TGCAGTGCTTTGCTGAGGGCCGAGCAGTACTTC.

This clone was seen just once. The CDR3 sequence: CASSQMGAMDYGYTF. As DNA, the CDR3 is TGTGCCAGCAGCCAGATGGGGGCGATGGACTATGGCTACACCTTC. This chain connects TRBV14 to TRBJ1-2, with D possibly TRBD1 on 6 matching bases. This CDR3 contains 15 residues. V was cut by 3 bases and J by 3 bases, with 14 bases left in between. The V gene's germline CDR1 is SGHDN and CDR2 FVKESK.

This sequence joins TRBV29-1 and TRBJ2-2; 9 nucleotides align to TRBD2. The germline CDR1 and CDR2 sequences are SQVTM and ANQGSEA. The CDR3 consists of 14 residues. Trimming cost V 6 bases and J 4 bases; bases outside gene matches: 6. The CDR3 loop reads CSVVAGALTGELFF. For the CDR3, the DNA is TGCAGCGTGGTAGCGGGAGCTCTCACCGGGGAGCTGTTTTTT.

The chain links TRBV6-4 to TRBJ2-1; 7 bases are shared with TRBD2. This CDR3 comprises 16 residues. With 3 bases clipped from V and 4 bases from J, the junction kept 9 bases outside the gene matches. Germline assignment: CDR1 MRHNA and CDR2 SNTAGT. CDR3 protein: CASSELVGRRYNEQFF. The CDR3 DNA sequence: TGTGCCAGCAGTGAATTGGTCGGGAGGAGGTACAATGAGCAGTTCTTC.

V and J are TRBV24-1 and TRBJ1-4; the match to TRBD1 covers 8 bases. The CDR3 extends over 13 amino acids. The J segment lost 9 bases and the V segment lost 4 bases, leaving 3 bases of the junction unmatched. Germline CDR1 is KGHDR and CDR2 is SFDVKD. CDR3 sequence (DNA): TGTGCCACCAGTGACCGGACAGGGAAAAAACTGTTTTTT. Translation gives CATSDRTGKKLFF.

This clone was counted once. This chain joins TRBV11-2 and TRBJ2-2, with D tentatively TRBD2 (6 bases). CDR1 and CDR2 (germline): SGHAT, FQNNGV. Trimming took off 3 bases at V and 0 bases at J, with 20 bases between the two ends. This CDR3 is built from 19 residues. CDR3 coding DNA: TGTGCCAGCAGCTTGAGAGGGTTCCGGGGGTTCGCGAACACCGGGGAGCTGTTTTTT. Translated, it gives CASSLRGFRGFANTGELFF.

This clone has just one count. V usage is TRBV7-2 and J usage is TRBJ2-1, with 9 bases aligning to TRBD2. CDR3 length: 15 residues. CDR1 SGHTA and CDR2 FQGNSA come from the germline V gene. The V and J ends lost 6 bases and 5 bases, in that order; junction bases with no gene match: 8. Written as DNA, the CDR3 is TGTGCCAGCAGTCCCCCCGGGACTAGCAACAATGAGCAGTTCTTC. Residues: CASSPPGTSNNEQFF.

J is TRBJ2-3 and V is TRBV29-1; D is ambiguous. This CDR3 spans 13 amino acids. Germline V gives CDR1 SQVTM, CDR2 ANQGSEA. With 3 bases removed from V and 2 bases from J, the gap between germline ends came to 9 bases. The CDR3 DNA reads TGCAGCGTTGACGAGGAAGCCACAGATACGCAGTATTTT. It translates to CSVDEEATDTQYF.

V usage is TRBV9 and J usage is TRBJ1-1, with a tentative D call TRBD1 (5 bases). Trimming shortened V by 1 base and J by 0 bases, and 7 bases separated the two germline ends. CDR3 length: 14 amino acids. The germline CDR1 and CDR2 sequences are SGDLS and YYNGEE. This CDR3 is CASSVKGMNTEAFF. The CDR3 DNA sequence: TGTGCCAGCAGCGTAAAGGGGATGAACACTGAAGCTTTCTTT.

This clone was seen a single time. J is TRBJ2-3 and V is TRBV2, with D unclear. The CDR3 extends over 11 amino acids. The V gene's germline CDR1 is SNHLY and CDR2 FYNNEI. The ends were cut back, 8 bases at V and 8 bases at J, with 11 bases in the middle. The CDR3 sequence: CASGEIGTQYF. The CDR3 DNA follows: TGTGCCAGCGGAGAGATCGGTACGCAGTATTTT.

The J gene is TRBJ1-6, the V gene TRBV5-1, with 7 bases fitting TRBD1. The V gene end was trimmed by 4 bases and the J gene end by 4 bases; junction bases not matched to a gene: 8. There are 16 residues in the CDR3. From germline, CDR1 is SGHRS and CDR2 YFSETQ. The CDR3 reads CASSSGGGGYNSPLHF. CDR3 DNA: TGCGCCAGCAGCAGTGGAGGGGGCGGGTATAATTCACCCCTCCACTTT.

The chain combines TRBV5-6 with TRBJ1-5, with no clear D. The germline gives CDR1 SGHDT, CDR2 YYEEEE. V lost 0 bases to trimming and J lost 11 bases, with 15 bases between them. The length of the CDR3 is 14 residues. The chain's CDR3 is CASSLAGVSSTQHF. CDR3 bases: TGTGCCAGCAGCTTGGCGGGTGTAAGCTCGACCCAGCATTTT.

This clone was recorded only once. The J gene is TRBJ1-1, the V gene TRBV6-1; no clear D. Germline loops: CDR1 MNHNS, CDR2 SASEGT. The ends were cut back, 0 bases at V and 5 bases at J, with 16 bases in the middle. The CDR3 consists of 16 residues. CDR3 protein: CASSEAPGTLRTEAFF. CDR3 bases: TGTGCCAGCAGTGAAGCGCCCGGCACCTTGAGGACTGAAGCTTTCTTT.

The chain has TRBV12-3 or TRBV12-4 and TRBJ1-5; D is uncertain. The CDR3 sequence is 12 residues long. The V and J ends lost 3 bases and 7 bases respectively, with 7 bases between them. The CDR3 bases are TGTGCCAGCAGTTTGGCCAAACAGCCCCAGCATTTT. This translates into CASSLAKQPQHF.